This TCR beta chain was profiled in a study of cytomegalovirus exposure and HLA in healthy donors. The CDR3 covers 13 residues. The trim removed 9 bases at V and 0 bases at J, leaving 4 bases unmatched. Germline-derived CDR1 and CDR2 are MDHEN and SYDVKM. Assay: immunoSEQ multiplex PCR; the TCRdb copy retains only in-frame clones and omits some. The sample lists 150,000 to 200,000 clones, about 90% seen once, with 3% in the top ten. Sequenced: PBMCs. This clonotype was sampled from a woman aged 18-29 years in good health and CMV-seropositive. This rearrangement joins TRBV28 to TRBJ1-1; 7 bases agree with TRBD1. The CDR3 DNA is TGTGCCAGTGCCGGGACAGTGAACACTGAAGCTTTCTTT. Residues: CASAGTVNTEAFF.